This record looks at one T cell receptor (beta chain) sequence and its context. Its target is not known. Sequencing used immunoSEQ multiplex PCR; TCRdb keeps in-frame clones, though not all of them. The sample yields around 54,000 clones, approximately 90% seen once. The sample belongs to a study of T cells in localized non-small cell lung cancer. Per the germline V gene, CDR1 is SGHDT and CDR2 is YYEEEE. The CDR3 consists of 14 residues. The V gene lost 4 bases and the J gene lost 0 bases, with 9 bases spanning the gap. Study-level findings and limits: Higher blood T cell density went with longer overall survival. A single tumor region was sequenced, leaving heterogeneity possible.

The chain links TRBV5-6 to TRBJ2-3; possibly TRBD1 or TRBD2 for D (5 bases each). Here the sequenced sample was peripheral blood, taken before any cancer treatment. The receptor was derived from a male donor older than 55 with stage III squamous cell lung carcinoma. The DNA for the CDR3 is TGTGCCAGCAGCCGGGGACCCAGCACAGATACGCAGTATTTT. As protein: CASSRGPSTDTQYF.